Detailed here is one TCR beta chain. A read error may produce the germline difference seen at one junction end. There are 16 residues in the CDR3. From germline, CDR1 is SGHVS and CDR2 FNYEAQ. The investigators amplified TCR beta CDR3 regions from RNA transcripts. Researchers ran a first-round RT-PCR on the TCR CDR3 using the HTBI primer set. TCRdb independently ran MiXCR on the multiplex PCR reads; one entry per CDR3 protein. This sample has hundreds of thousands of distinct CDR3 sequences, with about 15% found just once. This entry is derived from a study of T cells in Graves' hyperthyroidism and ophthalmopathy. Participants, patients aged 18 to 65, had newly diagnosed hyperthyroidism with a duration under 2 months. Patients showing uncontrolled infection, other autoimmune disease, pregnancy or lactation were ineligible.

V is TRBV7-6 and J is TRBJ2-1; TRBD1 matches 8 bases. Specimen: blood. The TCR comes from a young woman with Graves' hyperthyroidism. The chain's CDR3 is CASSLGDRLSYDEQFF. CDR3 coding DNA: TGTGCCAGCAGCTTAGGGGACAGGCTGTCCTACGATGAGCAGTTCTTC. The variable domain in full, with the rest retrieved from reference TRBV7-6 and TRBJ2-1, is GAGVSQSPRYKVTKRGQDVALRCDPISGHVSLYWYRQALGQGPEFLTYFNYEAQQDKSGLPNDRFSAERPEGSISTLTIQRTEQRDSAMYRCASSLGDRLSYDEQFFGPGTRLTVL.